This T cell receptor (beta chain) was documented in a study of T-cell memory formation after mild COVID-19 (dated by TCRdb to the early 2020s). Background for the entire study: TCR sequence clusters from the two donors were largely donor specific. Two young, previously healthy adult volunteers, one female and one male, were included in the cohort. In a couple of donors, T-cell clones that expanded and contracted after mild COVID-19 were tracked by sequencing TCRalpha and TCRbeta repertoires over time. The paper's findings and limits, for the study overall: The second-wave clones that peaked on day 37 were not confirmed to be SARS-CoV-2 specific. The study covered only a couple of mild cases, and larger cohorts including severe cases with pre-infection samples were considered necessary. Some responding clones were found in pre-infection memory, which suggests that pre-existing cross-reactive memory T cells took part in the SARS-CoV-2 response. Balanced CD4/CD8 phenotypes were observed for clones contracting from day 15 to 85, whereas a bias towards CD4+ was observed for a second wave of clones expanding from day 15 to 37. Contracting CD4+ clones turned up mainly in the CM and EM memory subsets, whereas EMRA was where CD8+ clones were enriched.

The germline ends are 8 bases apart after V is trimmed by 3 bases and J by 2 bases. Taken from cysteine to phenylalanine, the CDR3 has 14 residues. Only the CDR3 DNA stays, 42 bases, in frame from base 1. The CDR1 and CDR2 encoded by the germline V gene are SGHTA and FQGNSA. PBMCs were isolated by Ficoll-Paque density gradient centrifugation. Sequencing used an Illumina NovaSeq 6000. Using 5'RACE with constant-segment primers, TCRalpha and TCRbeta cDNA libraries were constructed, with sample barcodes and unique molecular identifiers added in the process. RNA was extracted from every sample with Trizol reagent. Libraries were amplified in two PCR steps, with a second sample barcode and Illumina TruSeq adapters added in the second step. The libraries were sequenced on an Illumina NovaSeq using 2 x 150 bp paired-end reads. In the paper's pipeline: Demultiplexing of reads and collapsing into UMI-guided consensus sequences were performed with migec v1.2.7. Using mixcr v2.1.11, UMI consensuses were aligned to TRA and TRB V and J templates and then assembled into clonotypes. A clonotype was counted as expanded or contracted only when both edgeR and NoisET called the clonotype significant, with the noise models trained on biological replicates. For edgeR calls, the thresholds were a false discovery rate-adjusted p below 0.01 and a log2 fold-change of 1. PCA with hierarchical clustering of max-normalized trajectories of the 1000 most abundant clonotypes was used as exploratory dynamics analysis. Separately sequenced CD4+ and CD8+ repertoires were used to assign a CD4 or CD8 phenotype to each responding clone. The public sequencing data were trimmed at Q25 with fastp and processed into clonotypes with MiXCR by TCRdb, which kept only in-frame beta chains. Identical CDR3 proteins give one entry, which carries the most common genes and DNA. TCRdb's processing, not the authors', yielded these V and J calls. The sample table records hundreds of thousands of distinct CDR3 sequences; roughly 20% of these occur just once. The ten largest clones take up 7% to 9% of the sample.

This clonotype was picked up a small number of times. Its antigen remains unidentified. No clone much larger than this one lies a single base away; base qualities are absent. The source material was PBMCs or a T cell subset sorted from them (not recorded which). This sequence uses TRBV7-2 and TRBJ1-5; the D gene remains uncertain. This clonotype was sampled from an adult woman who had mild COVID-19 (a few samples of this study predate the infection). The sample titles of this study are shuffled in the database, so cell type and time point are left out; the donor was told from shared clones. The CDR3 protein sequence reads: CASSFAGGNQPQHF. The nucleotide sequence reads as follows: TGTGCCAGCAGCTTTGCCGGTGGCAATCAGCCCCAGCATTTT.